This T cell receptor (beta chain) was recorded in a study of monozygotic twins with cystic fibrosis. Sequencing used immunoSEQ multiplex PCR; TCRdb keeps in-frame clones, though not all of them. In the table there are tens of thousands of clones, nearly 98% of which are singletons. Points from the study as a whole: Monozygotic CF twin pairs shared significantly more nucleotide-identical clonotypes than unrelated CF individuals did.

Worth noting for this clone: Its antigen is undetermined.

V was clipped by 7 bases and J by 4 bases; unmatched bases: 8. This CDR3 contains 15 residues. In germline, CDR1 is SGHNT, CDR2 YYREEE (reference sequence). The chain is built from TRBV5-4 and TRBJ2-2; 9 bases line up with TRBD2. The clonotype was recovered from a girl aged 2 to 10 with cystic fibrosis. The specimen was blood. The CDR3 loop is CASQGREGVTGELFF. CDR3 sequence (DNA): TGTGCCAGCCAAGGGCGGGAGGGCGTCACCGGGGAGCTGTTTTTT.